Listed here are 20 T cell receptor beta chains from one sample, sequenced in a study of T-cell memory formation after mild COVID-19. TCRdb analysed the 5' RACE reads with MiXCR anew, one entry per CDR3 protein. The sample consists of about 55,000 distinct CDR3 sequences, around a quarter of them appearing once. The specimen sequenced was PBMCs or a T cell subset sorted from them (not recorded which). The receptors were sampled from a man between 18 and 35 years old who had mild COVID-19 (a few samples of this study predate the infection). Cell type and time point are not known.

This clonotype was seen a few times. The chain recombines TRBV5-4 with TRBJ2-1, with 7 nucleotides matching TRBD2. After removal of 6 bases from V and 0 bases from J, the junction contained 3 bases not matched to a gene. This CDR3 has 14 residues. Germline CDR1 SGHNT, CDR2 YYREEE (reference sequence). CDR3 DNA sequence: TGTGCCAGCAATGGGGGGGGCTCCTACAATGAGCAGTTCTTC. Translating it yields CASNGGGSYNEQFF.

J is TRBJ2-2 and V is TRBV12-3 or TRBV12-4; D uncertain. Between the trimmed V and J ends, which lost 2 bases and 3 bases, there was a span of 4 bases. This CDR3 contains 13 residues. CDR3 in DNA: TGTGCCAGCAGTTTAAGGGACACCGGGGAGCTGTTTTTT. As protein: CASSLRDTGELFF.

This clonotype occurred a few times. The rearrangement links TRBV7-3 to TRBJ2-2; 9 positions agree with TRBD2. CDR1 is SGHTA and CDR2 is FQGTGA in the germline V gene. The CDR3 length is 16 residues. The V segment lost 5 bases and the J segment 7 bases; nucleotides outside the gene matches: 11. The CDR3 protein is CASSVLAGQASGELFF. As DNA, the CDR3 is TGTGCCAGCAGCGTCCTAGCGGGGCAGGCCAGCGGGGAGCTGTTTTTT.

CDR3: CSARELPDTQYF. The CDR3 bases are TGCAGCGCCAGGGAGTTGCCAGATACGCAGTATTTT. The chain uses TRBV29-1 and TRBJ2-3; D may correspond to TRBD1 or TRBD2 (5 bases each). Germline V lookup: CDR1 SQVTM, CDR2 ANQGSEA. V shed 7 bases and J shed 4 bases, with 12 bases lying between them. This CDR3 region has 12 residues.

V usage is TRBV6-5 and J usage is TRBJ2-7; no firm D call. The germline gives CDR1 MNHEY, CDR2 SVGAGI. This CDR3 has 16 residues. V dropped 0 bases and J dropped 0 bases, with 12 bases sitting between them. CDR3 in amino acids: CASSYSVDRTSYEQYF. In DNA, the CDR3 is TGTGCCAGCAGTTACTCGGTGGACCGAACCTCCTACGAGCAGTACTTC.

This clonotype was recorded a few times. This sequence joins TRBV7-8 and TRBJ2-2; no definite D call. Germline V gives CDR1 SGHVS, CDR2 FQNEAQ. The CDR3 is 19 residues long. The germline V and J ends were trimmed by 1 base and 1 base, with 19 bases remaining between them. CDR3 sequence reads: CASSLDGSAPIQNTGELFF. In DNA form, the CDR3 reads TGTGCCAGCAGCTTAGACGGATCAGCCCCTATACAGAACACCGGGGAGCTGTTTTTT.

V and J are TRBV6-2 or TRBV6-3 and TRBJ2-1; a weak D match, TRBD1 (6 bases). Trimming left V 6 bases short and J 4 bases short, with 10 bases between. This CDR3 spans 13 amino acids. Germline values: CDR1 MNHEY, CDR2 SVGEGT. The DNA of the CDR3 is TGTGCCAGCAGCTTCGGACAGTACAATGAGCAGTTCTTC. As protein: CASSFGQYNEQFF.

This clonotype was observed a handful of times. The CDR3: CASYGFPANEQFF. The CDR3 nucleotides read TGTGCCAGCTATGGTTTCCCCGCCAATGAGCAGTTCTTC. The rearrangement links TRBV18 to TRBJ2-1; D remains ambiguous. Germline values: CDR1 KGHSH, CDR2 LQKENI. V was cut by 7 bases and J by 6 bases, with 13 bases left in between. The CDR3 has 13 amino acids.

This clonotype has a handful of counts. The chain combines TRBV10-3 with TRBJ2-2, with 9 bases lining up with TRBD1. V was pared by 4 bases and J by 5 bases, with 8 bases of the junction left unmatched. Germline loops: CDR1 ENHRY, CDR2 SYGVKD. The CDR3 is 16 residues long. The CDR3: CAISGEGQGGTGELFF. As DNA, the CDR3 is TGTGCCATCAGTGGAGAGGGACAGGGCGGAACCGGGGAGCTGTTTTTT.

The chain carries TRBV12-5 and TRBJ2-7, with 7 bases identical to TRBD1. Germline V gives CDR1 LGHNT, CDR2 FRNRAP. V lost 11 bases, J lost 5 bases, and 6 bases stayed unmatched. The CDR3 totals 11 residues. CDR3 sequence: CAVDRIHEQYF. In DNA form, the CDR3 reads TGTGCTGTGGACAGGATCCACGAGCAGTACTTC.

V and J are TRBV18 and TRBJ1-2, with a tentative D call TRBD1 (6 bases). Between the trimmed V and J ends, which lost 4 bases and 1 base, there was a span of 19 bases. Germline V gene data show CDR1 as KGHSH and CDR2 as LQKENI. There are 17 residues in the CDR3. The CDR3 here is CASSRRVTGTLNYGYTF. CDR3 bases: TGTGCCAGCTCACGGAGGGTTACGGGGACACTTAACTATGGCTACACCTTC. The full variable domain, in which reference TRBV18 and TRBJ1-2 provide the parts outside the CDR3, is NAGVMQNPRHLVRRRGQEARLRCSPMKGHSHVYWYRQLPEEGLKFMVYLQKENIIDESGMPKERFSAEFPKEGPSILRIQQVVRGDSAAYFCASSRRVTGTLNYGYTFGSGTRLTVV.

This clonotype was found a few times. V is TRBV11-2 and J is TRBJ2-2; D uncertain. V lost 4 bases and J 4 bases, leaving 7 bases between the germline ends. CDR1 SGHAT and CDR2 FQNNGV come from the germline V gene. This CDR3 contains 13 residues. Here the CDR3 DNA reads TGTGCCAGCAGCTCCGTCCCCACCGGGGAGCTGTTTTTT. Its protein product is CASSSVPTGELFF.

This clonotype was counted a single time. CDR3 coding DNA: TGCGCCAGCAGCCAAGTTCGGGGCCAGCCCCAGCATTTT. Amino acids: CASSQVRGQPQHF. This chain uses TRBV4-3 with TRBJ1-5, with a possible D match to TRBD1 (5 bases). The CDR3 has 13 amino acids. The germline CDR1 and CDR2 sequences are LGHNA and YSLEER. Trimming removed 1 base from V and 7 bases from J, with 8 bases in between.

V usage is TRBV12-3 or TRBV12-4 and J usage is TRBJ1-5, with a possible D match to TRBD1 (5 bases). With 8 bases removed from V and 7 bases from J, the gap between germline ends came to 6 bases. This CDR3 is 10 amino acids long. CDR3 region: CASGGQPQHF. The CDR3 DNA sequence: TGTGCCAGCGGGGGGCAGCCCCAGCATTTT.

This clonotype appeared a few times. This chain uses TRBV12-3 or TRBV12-4 with TRBJ2-7, with D possibly TRBD1 on 6 matching bases. V lost 2 bases and J 8 bases, leaving 10 bases between the germline ends. The CDR3 loop spans 12 amino acids. This chain's CDR3 is CASSLTRDKQYV. CDR3 nucleotides: TGTGCCAGCAGTTTAACCAGGGACAAGCAGTACGTC.

This chain connects TRBV25-1 to TRBJ2-2; 9 bases line up with TRBD2. Germline V gene data show CDR1 as MGHDK and CDR2 as SYGVNS. The CDR3 spans 15 residues. V lost 3 bases, J lost 2 bases, and 1 base stayed unmatched. The CDR3 region is CASSDSGGNTGELFF. In DNA form, the CDR3 reads TGTGCCAGCAGTGATAGCGGGGGTAACACCGGGGAGCTGTTTTTT.

The sample holds a few counts of this clonotype. The genes are TRBV19 and TRBJ1-1, with D uncertain. The germline V and J ends were trimmed by 6 bases and 4 bases, with 18 bases remaining between them. Germline V gene sequence: CDR1 LNHDA, CDR2 SQIVND (reference sequence). The CDR3 covers 15 residues. The CDR3 protein is CASRSGKFQFTEAFF. The CDR3 DNA follows: TGTGCCAGTAGGTCCGGGAAGTTTCAATTCACTGAAGCTTTCTTT.

This chain connects TRBV11-2 to TRBJ2-5, with D perhaps TRBD2 (5 bases). The V and J ends lost 1 base and 6 bases respectively, with 18 bases between them. Germline CDR1 and CDR2: SGHAT and FQNNGV. This CDR3 has 16 residues. The CDR3 is CASSLVGSSDSQTQYF. DNA for the CDR3: TGTGCCAGCAGCTTAGTTGGATCTTCGGACTCCCAGACCCAGTACTTC.

This clonotype was detected a few times. One junction end disagrees with the germline gene, perhaps due to a read error. V gene TRBV7-7 combines with J gene TRBJ2-3, with 11 bases aligning to TRBD2. The CDR3 sequence is 16 residues long. The germline V gene has CDR1 SSHAT and CDR2 FNYEAQ (reference sequence). CDR3 loop: CASSLLAGGRTDTQYF. As DNA, the CDR3 is TGTGCTAGCAGCCTCCTAGCGGGGGGACGCACAGATACGCAGTATTTT.

CDR3 DNA sequence: TGTGCCAGCAGTTTTGTAGGACGGGAGCAGTACGTC. Translated, it gives CASSFVGREQYV. The chain has TRBV6-2 or TRBV6-3 and TRBJ2-7, with D uncertain. CDR3 length equals 12 residues. The V gene's germline CDR1 is MNHEY and CDR2 SVGEGT. The V end was cut by 4 bases, the J end by 7 bases, with 11 bases between.